One and the same sample provided the 29 T cell receptor beta chains below, sequenced in a study of blood T cell repertoires in COVID-19. Libraries were prepared by immunoSEQ multiplex PCR; TCRdb keeps only in-frame clonotypes and omits some of them. The sample has around 150,000 clones; about 86% are singletons. The sequencing input was peripheral blood. The receptors were gathered from a man between 60 and 70 years old with acute or convalescent COVID-19.

The rearrangement uses TRBV18 and TRBJ2-3, with D possibly matching TRBD2 (5 bases). This CDR3 has 16 residues. Trimming pared 5 bases from V and 0 bases from J, leaving 15 bases between. CDR1 and CDR2 (germline): KGHSH, LQKENI. CDR3 in amino acids: CASSTSIRPSTDTQYF. The DNA of the CDR3 is TGTGCCAGCTCAACTAGTATTCGTCCTAGCACAGATACGCAGTATTTT.

The chain is built from TRBV2 and TRBJ2-5; unclear D gene. V dropped 7 bases and J dropped 4 bases, with 22 bases sitting between them. This CDR3 spans 16 amino acids. CDR1 SNHLY and CDR2 FYNNEI come from the germline V gene. The DNA for the CDR3 is TGTGCCAGCACCCAATACGGAGCCACGAGTCCAGAGACCCAGTACTTC. Amino acid sequence: CASTQYGATSPETQYF.

This CDR3 reads CASSASGTGELFF. CDR3 nucleotide sequence: TGTGCCAGCAGCGCTAGCGGCACCGGGGAGCTGTTTTTT. This sequence joins TRBV7-9 and TRBJ2-2; 7 bases are shared with TRBD2. The CDR3 spans 13 residues. Per germline, CDR1 SEHNR and CDR2 FQNEAQ (reference sequence). With 5 bases clipped from V and 4 bases from J, the junction kept 1 base outside the gene matches.

This clone was seen a few times. The rearrangement links TRBV10-3 to TRBJ1-2, with D unresolved. Trimming shortened V by 0 bases and J by 7 bases, and 15 bases separated the two germline ends. The germline CDR1 and CDR2 sequences are ENHRY and SYGVKD. The CDR3 runs to 15 residues. This CDR3 reads CAISESLSLSGGYTF. The DNA of the CDR3 is TGTGCCATCAGTGAGTCATTATCCCTCTCCGGTGGCTACACCTTC.

V and J are TRBV6-5 and TRBJ2-5; D is possibly TRBD2 (6 bases). The CDR3 contains 14 residues. Trimming cost V 5 bases and J 0 bases, with 10 bases left between them. The germline CDR1 and CDR2 sequences are MNHEY and SVGAGI. Here the CDR3 reads CASSRWRDQETQYF. The CDR3 DNA reads as TGTGCCAGCAGTCGGTGGAGGGACCAAGAGACCCAGTACTTC.

The chain has TRBV18 and TRBJ1-1; D is unresolved. Trimming removed 0 bases from V and 4 bases from J, with 12 bases in between. The CDR3 is 15 amino acids. The germline V gene encodes CDR1 KGHSH and CDR2 LQKENI. The CDR3 loop is CASSPPSGSGTEAFF. CDR3 sequence (DNA): TGTGCCAGCTCACCACCGTCCGGGTCGGGCACTGAAGCTTTCTTT. The entire variable domain, with the rest obtained from reference TRBV18 and TRBJ1-1, is as follows: NAGVMQNPRHLVRRRGQEARLRCSPMKGHSHVYWYRQLPEEGLKFMVYLQKENIIDESGMPKERFSAEFPKEGPSILRIQQVVRGDSAAYFCASSPPSGSGTEAFFGQGTRLTVV.

As concerns this clone: The sample contains more than one DNA sequence encoding this CDR3. The rearrangement joins TRBV13 to TRBJ2-2; 10 bases are shared with TRBD1. The CDR3 runs to 14 residues. J lost 3 bases, V lost 6 bases, and 1 base had no gene match. Germline CDR1 reads PRHDT; CDR2 reads FYEKMQ (reference sequence). In DNA form, the CDR3 reads TGTGCCAGCAGGGACAGGGGGGACACCGGGGAGCTGTTTTTT. As protein: CASRDRGDTGELFF.

The chain uses TRBV25-1 and TRBJ2-3; 16 bases are shared with TRBD2. The J segment lost 5 bases and the V segment lost 4 bases, leaving 3 bases of the junction unmatched. Germline V gene sequence: CDR1 MGHDK, CDR2 SYGVNS. This CDR3 has 16 amino acids. The DNA of the CDR3 is TGTGCCAGCAGTGCCGGGACTAGCGGGAGGGGAGATACGCAGTATTTT. Translating it yields CASSAGTSGRGDTQYF.

A remark on this clone: The CDR3 ends on some other residue instead of the conserved phenylalanine or tryptophan, so this is likely a read error. Because the CDR3's place on the DNA is in doubt, the DNA is left out and the CDR3 is given as listed by TCRdb. The chain has TRBV25-1 and TRBJ1-6. A total of 11 residues make up the CDR3, ends included. CDR1 is MGHDK, CDR2 SYGVNS, per germline. CDR3 protein: CASSDRRRGAN.

The CDR3 protein is CASTSFYEQYF. The CDR3 DNA reads TGTGCCAGCACCTCCTTCTACGAGCAGTACTTC. The gene calls are TRBV6-5 and TRBJ2-7; no clear D gene. Per germline, CDR1 MNHEY and CDR2 SVGAGI. The V and J ends lost 7 bases and 3 bases respectively, with 7 bases between them. The CDR3 runs 11 residues.

This clone showed up just a few times. The chain is built from TRBV11-3 and TRBJ2-3; D is uncertain. The germline gives CDR1 SGHNT, CDR2 YENEEA. The CDR3 spans 14 residues. V lost 1 base to trimming and J lost 0 bases, with 5 bases between them. CDR3 sequence reads: CASSLGLSTDTQYF. The CDR3 coding sequence is TGTGCCAGCAGCTTAGGTCTAAGCACAGATACGCAGTATTTT.

The chain employs TRBV7-2 and TRBJ2-1; 9 bases match TRBD2. CDR3 length: 16 amino acids. The V and J ends lost 1 base and 4 bases, in that order; junction bases with no gene match: 5. Germline values: CDR1 SGHTA, CDR2 FQGNSA. The CDR3: CASSLGGAGGYNEQFF. In DNA form, the CDR3 reads TGTGCCAGCAGCTTAGGAGGAGCGGGAGGTTACAATGAGCAGTTCTTC.

The V gene is TRBV11-2, the J gene TRBJ2-5, with D possibly matching TRBD1 (6 bases). This CDR3 contains 14 residues. The germline V gene has CDR1 SGHAT and CDR2 FQNNGV. V was shortened by 0 bases and J by 4 bases, with 9 bases between the two germline ends. For the CDR3, the DNA is TGTGCCAGCAGCTTAGACAGGGGCTCAGAGACCCAGTACTTC. It translates to CASSLDRGSETQYF.

This chain connects TRBV28 to TRBJ1-1; 7 bases fit TRBD1. Germline V gene lookup returns CDR1 MDHEN and CDR2 SYDVKM. This CDR3 contains 14 residues. The ends lost 5 bases at V and 1 base at J; junction bases unmatched: 4. The CDR3 DNA follows: TGTGCCAGCAGTCGGGGACAGAAGAACACTGAAGCTTTCTTT. It specifies CASSRGQKNTEAFF.

Details on this clone: Other DNA sequences from this sample encode an identical CDR3 as well. V gene TRBV5-1 combines with J gene TRBJ2-7; no clear D. The CDR3 loop spans 13 amino acids. CDR1 and CDR2 (germline): SGHRS, YFSETQ. V lost 0 bases, J lost 2 bases, and 6 bases lay in between. CDR3: CASSLDRAYEQYF. For the CDR3, the DNA is TGCGCCAGCAGCTTGGACCGCGCCTACGAGCAGTACTTC.

This chain joins TRBV5-1 and TRBJ1-2; 7 bases align to TRBD1. After removal of 0 bases from V and 4 bases from J, the junction contained 3 bases not matched to a gene. The CDR3 is 14 residues long. Germline lookup yields CDR1 SGHRS and CDR2 YFSETQ. The CDR3 region has the DNA TGCGCCAGCAGCTTGGATGCAGGGGGCTATGGCTACACCTTC. It is translated as CASSLDAGGYGYTF.

This chain links TRBV12-3 or TRBV12-4 with TRBJ1-2, with 7 bases identical to TRBD1. This CDR3 has 12 residues. Trimming at V came to 6 bases and at J to 8 bases, leaving 6 bases not matched to a gene. CDR3 sequence reads: CASSLGTAGYTF. In DNA, the CDR3 is TGTGCCAGCAGCCTTGGGACAGCGGGCTACACCTTC.

In this sample, this clone turned up a few times. This chain links TRBV5-6 with TRBJ2-7, with TRBD1 matching 8 bases. Germline V CDR1 and CDR2: SGHDT, YYEEEE. After removal of 4 bases from V and 4 bases from J, the junction contained 13 bases not matched to a gene. The CDR3 runs 16 residues. CDR3 in amino acids: CASSKGQVPREYEQYF. DNA for the CDR3: TGTGCCAGCAGCAAGGGACAGGTCCCTCGGGAGTACGAGCAGTACTTC.

This clone showed up just a few times. The chain uses TRBV6-5 and TRBJ1-1; TRBD1 is a possible D gene (5 bases). There are 14 residues in the CDR3. The V gene lost 6 bases and the J gene lost 1 base, with 12 bases spanning the gap. Germline CDR1 and CDR2: MNHEY and SVGAGI. The CDR3 DNA reads TGTGCCAGCAGCCCAAGGGGCCAGAACACTGAAGCTTTCTTT. Translating gives CASSPRGQNTEAFF.

The rearrangement links TRBV6-5 to TRBJ1-3; TRBD1 is a possible D gene (5 bases). Germline V gene data show CDR1 as MNHEY and CDR2 as SVGAGI. The CDR3 runs 15 residues. Trimming removed 5 bases at V and 8 bases at J, with 19 bases between. The CDR3 nucleotides are TGTGCCAGCAGTAACCTTGGGGGGTGGTTAGACACCATATATTTT. Translated, it gives CASSNLGGWLDTIYF.

A note on this clone: One end of the junction is discordant with germline, which a read error may explain. The chain uses TRBV19 and TRBJ2-3; 11 bases agree with TRBD2. Germline values: CDR1 LNHDA, CDR2 SQIVND (reference sequence). The CDR3 has 15 amino acids. In nucleotides, the CDR3 is TGTGCTAGTAGTATCATACTAGCGGGAGCAGATACGCAGTATTTT. It encodes CASSIILAGADTQYF.

J is TRBJ2-6 and V is TRBV18; D is possibly TRBD1 (6 bases). CDR3 length equals 15 residues. V was clipped by 4 bases and J by 2 bases, with 9 bases between them. Germline-derived CDR1 and CDR2 are KGHSH and LQKENI. CDR3 amino acids: CASSRQDAGANVLTF. CDR3 coding DNA: TGTGCCAGCTCACGACAGGACGCTGGGGCCAACGTCCTGACTTTC.

The V call is TRBV30, the J call TRBJ1-5; unclear D gene. Germline V CDR1 and CDR2: GTSNPN, SVGIG (reference sequence). Trimming removed 1 base at V and 0 bases at J, with 16 bases between. This CDR3 has 17 amino acids. The CDR3, as DNA: TGTGCCTGGAGTGGATCTTCAGGAACTTATAGCAATCAGCCCCAGCATTTT. Translated: CAWSGSSGTYSNQPQHF.

The V call is TRBV2, the J call TRBJ1-6; D ambiguous. The germline CDR1 and CDR2 sequences are SNHLY and FYNNEI. This CDR3 comprises 18 residues. V shed 1 base and J shed 0 bases, with 13 bases lying between them. CDR3 sequence: CASSEGRSVGSYNSPLHF. CDR3 sequence (DNA): TGTGCCAGCAGTGAAGGACGCAGCGTAGGCTCCTATAATTCACCCCTCCACTTT.

V usage is TRBV5-1 and J usage is TRBJ2-5; D uncertain. The CDR3 contains 16 residues. Germline V lookup: CDR1 SGHRS, CDR2 YFSETQ. The V and J ends lost 0 bases and 0 bases respectively, with 12 bases between them. This chain's CDR3 is CASSLVVQSNQETQYF. CDR3 DNA sequence: TGCGCCAGCAGCTTGGTGGTACAGAGTAACCAAGAGACCCAGTACTTC.

V gene TRBV14 combines with J gene TRBJ2-1; 7 positions agree with TRBD2. The CDR3 contains 17 residues. Germline CDR1 reads SGHDN; CDR2 reads FVKESK. V shed 1 base, J shed 4 bases, and the junction held 10 bases outside the gene matches. The CDR3 region is CASSQGGGAGRYNEQFF. DNA for the CDR3: TGTGCCAGCAGCCAAGGGGGAGGGGCGGGACGTTACAATGAGCAGTTCTTC.

This clone was seen a single time. This chain links TRBV3-1 (or the pseudogene TRBV3-2) with TRBJ1-1, with D tentatively TRBD1 (5 bases). CDR1 is LGHDT, CDR2 YNNKEL, per germline (reference sequence). The V gene lost 1 base and the J gene lost 1 base, with 10 bases spanning the gap. This CDR3 comprises 15 residues. CDR3 nucleotides: TGTGCCAGCAGCCAAGTTGGGGCTCCGAACACTGAAGCTTTCTTT. Its translation is CASSQVGAPNTEAFF.

The genes are TRBV5-1 and TRBJ1-6, with D maybe TRBD1 (6 bases). CDR1 and CDR2 from the germline V gene are SGHRS and YFSETQ. There are 13 residues in the CDR3. V gave up 5 bases and J gave up 9 bases, with 12 bases separating them. CDR3 nucleotides: TGCGCCAGCAGTTTCGGACAGTCTTCACCCCTCCACTTT. It translates to CASSFGQSSPLHF.

This chain connects TRBV18 to TRBJ1-1; 7 nucleotides align to TRBD1. This CDR3 comprises 15 residues. Germline V CDR1 and CDR2: KGHSH, LQKENI. The ends lost 2 bases at V and 5 bases at J; junction bases unmatched: 8. In nucleotides, the CDR3 is TGTGCCAGCTCACCAGGGGCAGGGGGGAGGACTGAAGCTTTCTTT. As protein: CASSPGAGGRTEAFF.